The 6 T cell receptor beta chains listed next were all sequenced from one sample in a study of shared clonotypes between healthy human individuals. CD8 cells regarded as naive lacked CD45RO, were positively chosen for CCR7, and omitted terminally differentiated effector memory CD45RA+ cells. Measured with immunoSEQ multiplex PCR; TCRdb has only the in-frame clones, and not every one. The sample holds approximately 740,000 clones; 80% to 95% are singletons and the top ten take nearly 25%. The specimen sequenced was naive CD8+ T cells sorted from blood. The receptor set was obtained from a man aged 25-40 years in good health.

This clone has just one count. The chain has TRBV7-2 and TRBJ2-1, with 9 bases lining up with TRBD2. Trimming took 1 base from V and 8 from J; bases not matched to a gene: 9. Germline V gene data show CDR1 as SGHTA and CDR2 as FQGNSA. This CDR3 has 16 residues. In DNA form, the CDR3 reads TGTGCCAGCAGCTTAGAAGTAGCGGGAGCTTGGGATGAGCAGTTCTTC. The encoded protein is CASSLEVAGAWDEQFF. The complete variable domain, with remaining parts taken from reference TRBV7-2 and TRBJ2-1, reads GAGVSQSPSNKVTEKGKDVELRCDPISGHTALYWYRQSLGQGLEFLIYFQGNSAPDKSGLPSDRFSAERTGGSVSTLTIQRTQQEDSAVYLCASSLEVAGAWDEQFFGPGTRLTVL.

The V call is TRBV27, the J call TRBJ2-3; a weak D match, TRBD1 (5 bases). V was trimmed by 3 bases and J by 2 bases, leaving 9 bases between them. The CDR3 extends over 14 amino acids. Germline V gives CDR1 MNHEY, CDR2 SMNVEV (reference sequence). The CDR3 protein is CASSFGHFTDTQYF. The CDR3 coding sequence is TGTGCCAGCAGTTTTGGACATTTCACAGATACGCAGTATTTT.

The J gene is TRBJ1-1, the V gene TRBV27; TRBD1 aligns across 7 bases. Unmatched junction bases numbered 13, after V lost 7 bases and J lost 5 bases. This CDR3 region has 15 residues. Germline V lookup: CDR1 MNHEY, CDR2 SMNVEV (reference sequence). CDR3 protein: CASKLITGAYTEAFF. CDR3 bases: TGTGCCAGCAAGCTAATCACAGGGGCCTATACTGAAGCTTTCTTT.

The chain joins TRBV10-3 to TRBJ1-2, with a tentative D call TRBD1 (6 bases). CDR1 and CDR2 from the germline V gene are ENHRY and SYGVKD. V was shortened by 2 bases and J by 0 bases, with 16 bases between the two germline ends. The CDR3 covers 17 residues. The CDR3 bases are TGTGCCATCAGTGAGCCGGGCCTTGAGGGGGCTAACTATGGCTACACCTTC. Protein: CAISEPGLEGANYGYTF.

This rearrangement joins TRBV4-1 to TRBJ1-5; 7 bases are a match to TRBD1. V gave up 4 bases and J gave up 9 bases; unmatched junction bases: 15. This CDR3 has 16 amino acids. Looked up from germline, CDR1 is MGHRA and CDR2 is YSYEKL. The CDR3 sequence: CASSRGGEGAFWPQHF. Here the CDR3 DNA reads TGCGCCAGCAGCCGAGGAGGAGAGGGGGCCTTTTGGCCCCAGCATTTT.

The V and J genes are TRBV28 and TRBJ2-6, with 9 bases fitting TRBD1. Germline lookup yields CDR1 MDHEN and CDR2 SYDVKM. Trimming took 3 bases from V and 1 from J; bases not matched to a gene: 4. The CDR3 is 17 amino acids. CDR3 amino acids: CASSFSGQGSGANVLTF. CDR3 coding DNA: TGTGCCAGCAGTTTCTCAGGACAGGGGTCTGGGGCCAACGTCCTGACTTTC.